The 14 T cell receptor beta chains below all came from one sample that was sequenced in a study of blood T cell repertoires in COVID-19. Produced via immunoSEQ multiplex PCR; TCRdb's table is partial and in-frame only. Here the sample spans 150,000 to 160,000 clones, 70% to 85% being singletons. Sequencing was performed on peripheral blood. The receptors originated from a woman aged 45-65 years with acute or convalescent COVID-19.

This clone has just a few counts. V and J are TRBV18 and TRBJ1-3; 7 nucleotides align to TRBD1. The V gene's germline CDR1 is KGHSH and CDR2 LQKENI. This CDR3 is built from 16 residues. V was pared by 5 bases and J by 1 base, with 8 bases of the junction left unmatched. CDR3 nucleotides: TGTGCCAGCTCATCCAGACAGGGTAATTCTGGAAACACCATATATTTT. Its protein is CASSSRQGNSGNTIYF.

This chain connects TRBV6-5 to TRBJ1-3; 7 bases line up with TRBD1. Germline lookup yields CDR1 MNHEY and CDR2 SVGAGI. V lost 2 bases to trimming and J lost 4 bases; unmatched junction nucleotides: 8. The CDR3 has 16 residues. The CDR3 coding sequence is TGTGCCAGCAGTTACCGGTCGACAGGGAGAGGAAACACCATATATTTT. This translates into CASSYRSTGRGNTIYF.

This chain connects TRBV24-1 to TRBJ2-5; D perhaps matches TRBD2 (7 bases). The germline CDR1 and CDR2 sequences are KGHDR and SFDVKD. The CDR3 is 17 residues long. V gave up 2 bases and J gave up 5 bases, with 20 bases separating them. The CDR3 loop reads CATSDSGAGASWETQYF. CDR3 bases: TGTGCCACCAGTGATTCGGGGGCGGGAGCATCTTGGGAGACCCAGTACTTC.

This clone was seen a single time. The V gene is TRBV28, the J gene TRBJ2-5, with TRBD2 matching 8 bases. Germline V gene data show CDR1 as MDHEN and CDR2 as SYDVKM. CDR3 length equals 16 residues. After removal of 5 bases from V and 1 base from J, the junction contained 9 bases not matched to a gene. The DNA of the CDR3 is TGTGCCAGCAGTCGGGGATTGCTAGCGGGCCAAGAGACCCAGTACTTC. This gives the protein CASSRGLLAGQETQYF.

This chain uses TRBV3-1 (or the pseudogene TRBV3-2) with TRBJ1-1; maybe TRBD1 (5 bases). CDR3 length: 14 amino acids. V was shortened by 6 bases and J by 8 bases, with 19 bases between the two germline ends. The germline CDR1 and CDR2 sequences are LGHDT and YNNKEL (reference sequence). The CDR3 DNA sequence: TGTGCCAGCAGAACCTCCGGATCCTCAGGGGAAGCTTTCTTT. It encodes CASRTSGSSGEAFF.

CDR3 sequence reads: CASSLTGTGHEKLFF. The DNA of the CDR3 is TGTGCCAGCAGCCTAACCGGGACAGGGCATGAAAAACTGTTTTTT. This chain links TRBV3-1 (or the pseudogene TRBV3-2) with TRBJ1-4; 9 nucleotides agree with TRBD1. Germline CDR1 LGHDT, CDR2 YNNKEL (reference sequence). Trimming at V came to 4 bases and at J to 6 bases, leaving 6 bases not matched to a gene. This CDR3 has 15 residues.

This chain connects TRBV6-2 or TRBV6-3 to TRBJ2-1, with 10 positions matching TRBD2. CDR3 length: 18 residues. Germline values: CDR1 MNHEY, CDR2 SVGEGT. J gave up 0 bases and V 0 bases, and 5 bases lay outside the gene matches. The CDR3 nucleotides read TGTGCCAGCAGTTACTCTAGACTAGCGGGCCTCTCCTACAATGAGCAGTTCTTC. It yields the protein CASSYSRLAGLSYNEQFF.

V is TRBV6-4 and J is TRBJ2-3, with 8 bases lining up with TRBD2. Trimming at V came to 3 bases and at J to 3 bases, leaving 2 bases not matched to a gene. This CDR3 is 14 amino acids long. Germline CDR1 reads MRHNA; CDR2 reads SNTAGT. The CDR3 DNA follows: TGTGCCAGCAGTGAAGGGACTAGAACAGATACGCAGTATTTT. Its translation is CASSEGTRTDTQYF.

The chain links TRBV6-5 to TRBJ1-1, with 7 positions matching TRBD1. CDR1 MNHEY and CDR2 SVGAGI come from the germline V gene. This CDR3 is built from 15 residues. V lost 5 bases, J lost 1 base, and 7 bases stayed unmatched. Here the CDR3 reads CASSIDRAGNTEAFF. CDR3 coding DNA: TGTGCCAGCAGTATTGACAGGGCGGGGAACACTGAAGCTTTCTTT.

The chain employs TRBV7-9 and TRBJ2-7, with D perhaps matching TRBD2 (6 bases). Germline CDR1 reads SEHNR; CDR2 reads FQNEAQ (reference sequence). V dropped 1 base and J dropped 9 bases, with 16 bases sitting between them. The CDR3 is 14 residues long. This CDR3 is CASSLDQGGGPQYF. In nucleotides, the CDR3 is TGTGCCAGCAGCTTAGACCAGGGAGGCGGGCCGCAGTACTTC.

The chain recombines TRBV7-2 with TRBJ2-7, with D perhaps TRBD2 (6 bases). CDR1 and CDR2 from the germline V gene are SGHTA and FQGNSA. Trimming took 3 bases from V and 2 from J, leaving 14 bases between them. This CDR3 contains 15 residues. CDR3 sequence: CASSLVADNTYEQYF. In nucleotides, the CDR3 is TGTGCCAGCAGCTTGGTAGCGGATAATACCTACGAGCAGTACTTC.

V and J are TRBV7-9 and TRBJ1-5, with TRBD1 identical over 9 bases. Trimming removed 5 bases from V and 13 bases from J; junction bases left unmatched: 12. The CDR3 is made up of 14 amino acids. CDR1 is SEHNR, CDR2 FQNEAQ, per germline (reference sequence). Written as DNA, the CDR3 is TGTGCCAGCAGCCAGGACAGGGGCCCAAACCGACAGCATTTT. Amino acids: CASSQDRGPNRQHF.

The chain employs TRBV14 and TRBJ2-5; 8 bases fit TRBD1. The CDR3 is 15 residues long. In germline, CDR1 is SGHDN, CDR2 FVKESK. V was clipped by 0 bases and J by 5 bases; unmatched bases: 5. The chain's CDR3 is CASSQDQGAWETQYF. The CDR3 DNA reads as TGTGCCAGCAGCCAAGATCAGGGGGCTTGGGAGACCCAGTACTTC.

The chain's CDR3 is CASSLVPGLALTEQFF. CDR3 nucleotide sequence: TGCGCCAGCAGCTTGGTCCCGGGACTAGCGTTAACTGAGCAGTTCTTC. V is TRBV5-1 and J is TRBJ2-1; 10 bases align to TRBD2. The germline V gene has CDR1 SGHRS and CDR2 YFSETQ. This CDR3 region has 16 residues. With 0 bases clipped from V and 9 bases from J, the junction kept 9 bases outside the gene matches.